One T cell receptor (beta chain) is described in this entry. Its antigen remains unidentified. This sample stems from a study of cytomegalovirus exposure and HLA in healthy donors. Study details: Around 80 million unique TCRs from HLA-typed donors were held in an early data release. Clustering assigned approximately 79% of the 350 to 450 genotyped donors to the Caucasian-associated ancestry cluster. Study-level results: Cytomegalovirus-associated status was assigned to 164 TCR beta chains.

Per germline, CDR1 SGHDT and CDR2 YYEEEE. There are 17 residues in the CDR3. Trimming at V came to 0 bases and at J to 7 bases, leaving 14 bases not matched to a gene. The PCR ran on 60 Vbeta and 13 Jbeta primers. The assay was immunoSEQ multiplex PCR, and TCRdb's table has in-frame clones only and misses some. The table shows around 150,000 clones, with roughly 70% occurring only once. The sequenced sample consisted of PBMCs. The receptor's source is a male donor in good health and CMV-seronegative. The genes are TRBV5-6 and TRBJ2-5; 8 bases are shared with TRBD2. CDR3 coding DNA: TGTGCCAGCAGCTTGGTAGCGGGGTTAAGGTCTTGGGGGACCCAGTACTTC. This gives the protein CASSLVAGLRSWGTQYF.